These 28 T cell receptor beta chains share one sample of origin, sequenced in a study of shared clonotypes between healthy human individuals. The table came from immunoSEQ multiplex PCR; TCRdb's copy has only in-frame clones and leaves some out. This sample has some 900,000 clones; about 80% occur once, and the top ten carry approximately 1.5%. The source material was memory CD4+ T cells sorted from blood. Subset defined: CD45RA-negative fraction. These TCRs come from a man between 18 and 29 years old in good health.

This chain connects TRBV2 to TRBJ1-1; 9 positions match TRBD1. The V segment lost 6 bases and the J segment 0 bases; nucleotides outside the gene matches: 5. The germline CDR1 and CDR2 sequences are SNHLY and FYNNEI. The CDR3 consists of 15 residues. In nucleotides, the CDR3 is TGTGCCAGCAGCCCGGACAGGGGTATGAACACTGAAGCTTTCTTT. Translated: CASSPDRGMNTEAFF.

This clone came up many times. The chain employs TRBV7-9 and TRBJ2-7, with D maybe TRBD2 (6 bases). The germline V and J ends were trimmed by 3 bases and 3 bases, with 18 bases remaining between them. CDR1 is SEHNR and CDR2 is FQNEAQ in the germline V gene (reference sequence). The CDR3 contains 16 residues. The CDR3 bases are TGTGCCAGCAGCTTTTCCGCCCGGGGACTCAGCTACGAGCAGTACTTC. Translated: CASSFSARGLSYEQYF.

In regard to this clone: With a far larger clone one base away, a read error is the likely cause. The same CDR3 arises from other DNA sequences in this sample as well. The CDR3 reads CASSLTENTEAFF. The CDR3 nucleotides read TGTGCCAGCAGTTTAACAGAGAACACTGAAGCTTTCTTT. The chain employs TRBV27 and TRBJ1-1; no reliable D call. The CDR3 is 13 residues long. V gave up 2 bases and J gave up 1 base, with 5 bases separating them. Germline V gives CDR1 MNHEY, CDR2 SMNVEV (reference sequence).

The chain uses TRBV25-1 and TRBJ2-7, with D tentatively TRBD1 or TRBD2 (5 bases each). Germline V gene data show CDR1 as MGHDK and CDR2 as SYGVNS. Trimming stripped 6 bases from V and 4 bases from J, with 10 bases between. The CDR3 is made up of 12 amino acids. The CDR3 nucleotides read TGTGCCAGCAGGGGGACGCAGTACGAGCAGTACTTC. Residues: CASRGTQYEQYF.

CDR3 region: CASSPQSGNYNEQFF. The CDR3 DNA reads as TGTGCCAGCAGCCCACAATCAGGGAATTACAATGAGCAGTTCTTC. The genes are TRBV7-3 and TRBJ2-1; a possible D gene is TRBD1 (5 bases). Germline V gives CDR1 SGHTA, CDR2 FQGTGA. The V gene lost 5 bases and the J gene lost 4 bases, with 15 bases spanning the gap. The CDR3 contains 15 residues.

In DNA, the CDR3 is TGTGCCAGTAGTATGATGGGGACAGGAAGGACCTACGAGCAGTACTTC. Its protein product is CASSMMGTGRTYEQYF. The chain is built from TRBV19 and TRBJ2-7, with 8 positions matching TRBD1. Germline CDR1 and CDR2: LNHDA and SQIVND (reference sequence). The CDR3 is made up of 16 amino acids. The V segment lost 3 bases and the J segment 2 bases; nucleotides outside the gene matches: 9.

This clone has only a few counts. J is TRBJ2-3 and V is TRBV7-9, with D tentatively TRBD1 (5 bases). The CDR3 runs 13 residues. Germline V gives CDR1 SEHNR, CDR2 FQNEAQ (reference sequence). V shed 5 bases and J shed 2 bases, with 8 bases lying between them. CDR3 region: CASSRQPTDTQYF. CDR3 nucleotides: TGTGCCAGCAGCCGACAGCCCACAGATACGCAGTATTTT.

This clone came up once. The chain employs TRBV30 and TRBJ1-6; 10 bases agree with TRBD1. The V gene end was trimmed by 8 bases and the J gene end by 4 bases; junction bases not matched to a gene: 8. Germline V gene data show CDR1 as GTSNPN and CDR2 as SVGIG (reference sequence). The CDR3 is 15 residues long. DNA for the CDR3: TGTGCCCGTCGGGACAGGGGAATTTATAATTCACCCCTCCACTTT. Its protein product is CARRDRGIYNSPLHF.

The chain uses TRBV6-1 and TRBJ2-5; the D gene could be TRBD1 or TRBD2 (5 bases each). The V end was cut by 6 bases, the J end by 5 bases, with 16 bases between. CDR1 and CDR2 (germline): MNHNS, SASEGT. The CDR3 length is 14 residues. The DNA of the CDR3 is TGTGCCAGCAGCAACAGGCTTAGAGGGGAGACCCAGTACTTC. This gives the protein CASSNRLRGETQYF.

The chain carries TRBV10-3 and TRBJ2-3, with 15 positions matching TRBD2. With V trimmed by 4 bases and J by 6 bases, 2 bases remained unmatched. Germline V lookup: CDR1 ENHRY, CDR2 SYGVKD. The CDR3 is made up of 15 amino acids. The CDR3 DNA reads TGTGCCATCAGTGCCGGGACTAGCGGGGGGGATACGCAGTATTTT. Residues: CAISAGTSGGDTQYF.

This chain's CDR3 is CASRWTDSNTEAFF. In DNA, the CDR3 is TGTGCCAGCAGGTGGACAGACTCGAACACTGAAGCTTTCTTT. The V call is TRBV2, the J call TRBJ1-1; D perhaps matches TRBD1 (6 bases). The length of the CDR3 is 14 residues. Deletions cut 6 bases from V and 1 base from J, with 12 bases between. Germline V lookup: CDR1 SNHLY, CDR2 FYNNEI. Drawing the rest from reference TRBV2 and TRBJ1-1, the complete variable domain is EPEVTQTPSHQVTQMGQEVILRCVPISNHLYFYWYRQILGQKVEFLVSFYNNEISEKSEIFDDQFSVERPDGSNFTLKIRSTKLEDSAMYFCASRWTDSNTEAFFGQGTRLTVV.

The genes are TRBV10-3 and TRBJ2-3, with TRBD2 identical over 8 bases. This CDR3 region has 18 residues. The germline gives CDR1 ENHRY, CDR2 SYGVKD. Germline trimming cut 3 bases from V and 0 bases from J; bases unmatched to any gene: 11. CDR3 nucleotide sequence: TGTGCCATCAGTGATGGTAGCGGGGCAAGTACTAGCACAGATACGCAGTATTTT. Translation: CAISDGSGASTSTDTQYF.

This chain uses TRBV7-3 with TRBJ1-3, with TRBD1 as a possible D gene (5 bases). This CDR3 has 13 residues. Germline CDR1 is SGHTA and CDR2 is FQGTGA. Between the trimmed V and J ends, which lost 3 bases and 8 bases, there was a span of 11 bases. The CDR3 loop reads CASSLGVGDTIYF. DNA for the CDR3: TGTGCCAGCAGCTTGGGTGTAGGGGACACCATATATTTT.

Ten or more counts support this clone. CDR3 coding DNA: TGCGCCAGCAGGCGAGAGGGGTATGGCTACACCTTC. Protein: CASRREGYGYTF. The chain uses TRBV5-1 and TRBJ1-2, with D maybe TRBD1 (5 bases). V was cut by 5 bases and J by 5 bases, with 10 bases left in between. The CDR3 length is 12 residues. The germline V gene has CDR1 SGHRS and CDR2 YFSETQ.

The gene calls are TRBV4-3 and TRBJ2-3; 9 bases line up with TRBD2. The CDR3 is 16 amino acids. Germline CDR1 and CDR2: LGHNA and YSLEER. Germline trimming cut 3 bases from V and 2 bases from J; bases unmatched to any gene: 6. In nucleotides, the CDR3 is TGCGCCAGCAGCCACGGCGGGAGGGCCAACACAGATACGCAGTATTTT. Protein sequence: CASSHGGRANTDTQYF.

The chain combines TRBV19 with TRBJ2-2, with 8 bases aligning to TRBD1. Germline V gene sequence: CDR1 LNHDA, CDR2 SQIVND (reference sequence). The CDR3 sequence is 14 residues long. After removal of 7 bases from V and 6 bases from J, the junction contained 7 bases not matched to a gene. The DNA for the CDR3 is TGTGCCAGTACCCCGACAGGGGCCGCCGGGGAGCTGTTTTTT. It yields the protein CASTPTGAAGELFF.

The V call is TRBV7-2, the J call TRBJ2-7, with D hard to call. Trimming left V 1 base short and J 5 bases short, with 9 bases between. The CDR3 covers 13 residues. Germline lookup yields CDR1 SGHTA and CDR2 FQGNSA. For the CDR3, the DNA is TGTGCCAGCAGCTTAGGTGCCCCCGACGAGCAGTACTTC. Its translation is CASSLGAPDEQYF.

About this clone: The junction departs from the called germline gene at one end, perhaps through a read error. The rearrangement uses TRBV7-7 and TRBJ2-1; unclear D gene. Germline V CDR1 and CDR2: SSHAT, FNYEAQ (reference sequence). CDR3 length: 14 amino acids. CDR3 residues: CASSLVGRLNEQFF. As DNA, the CDR3 is TGTGCTAGCAGCTTAGTCGGCAGGTTGAATGAGCAGTTCTTC.

The chain links TRBV28 to TRBJ1-6, with TRBD1 as a possible D gene (6 bases). The CDR3 runs 14 residues. V lost 5 bases and J lost 7, with 12 bases in between. CDR1 is MDHEN and CDR2 is SYDVKM in the germline V gene. CDR3 nucleotide sequence: TGTGCCAGCAGTCTCGACAGGCGCAATTCACCCCTCCACTTT. Translated, it gives CASSLDRRNSPLHF.

The chain has TRBV5-6 and TRBJ1-1; 7 bases match TRBD1. CDR3 size: 16 residues. J was trimmed by 4 bases and V by 5 bases; bases with no gene match: 14. The V gene's germline CDR1 is SGHDT and CDR2 YYEEEE. CDR3 sequence (DNA): TGTGCCAGCAGAAAAGAGGGGGCCGGACGCGCCACTGAAGCTTTCTTT. Protein: CASRKEGAGRATEAFF.

This clone was observed once. CDR3 region: CASMIHRSSYNEQFF. CDR3 nucleotides: TGTGCCAGCATGATCCATCGGAGCTCCTACAATGAGCAGTTCTTC. The chain employs TRBV6-5 and TRBJ2-1, with no clear D. This CDR3 is 15 amino acids long. CDR1 and CDR2 from the germline V gene are MNHEY and SVGAGI. V lost 7 bases to trimming and J lost 0 bases, with 13 bases between them.

The CDR3 region has the DNA TGTGCCAGCTCGCCTGGACAGGAGCCAGGAAACACCATATATTTT. It specifies CASSPGQEPGNTIYF. The chain employs TRBV18 and TRBJ1-3; 7 nucleotides match TRBD1. The V gene end was trimmed by 6 bases and the J gene end by 4 bases; junction bases not matched to a gene: 9. This CDR3 is 15 amino acids long. Germline CDR1 KGHSH, CDR2 LQKENI.

The chain joins TRBV19 to TRBJ1-5; D unclear. The CDR3 has 15 amino acids. Per the germline V gene, CDR1 is LNHDA and CDR2 is SQIVND (reference sequence). V lost 0 bases, J lost 0 bases, and 6 bases lay in between. Here the CDR3 reads CASSIDFRSNQPQHF. The CDR3 DNA sequence: TGTGCCAGTAGTATAGATTTTCGTAGCAATCAGCCCCAGCATTTT.

Note on this clone: The sample has other DNA sequences that encode this CDR3 too. The rearrangement joins TRBV6-5 to TRBJ2-1, with D maybe TRBD1 (5 bases). The germline V gene has CDR1 MNHEY and CDR2 SVGAGI. The V end lost 3 bases, the J end lost 3 bases, and 6 bases lay between the germline ends. The CDR3 is 13 residues long. In DNA form, the CDR3 reads TGTGCCAGCAGTTATCAGGGCTACAATGAGCAGTTCTTC. This codes for CASSYQGYNEQFF.

With respect to this clone: Other DNA sequences in this sample translate to the same CDR3. This rearrangement joins TRBV5-1 to TRBJ2-3; D is unclear. This CDR3 spans 13 amino acids. Germline CDR1 is SGHRS and CDR2 is YFSETQ. Deletions cut 0 bases from V and 0 bases from J, with 2 bases between. The DNA of the CDR3 is TGCGCCAGCAGCTTGGTGAGCACAGATACGCAGTATTTT. Protein: CASSLVSTDTQYF.

This chain joins TRBV6-5 and TRBJ2-5, with TRBD1 matching over 9 bases. The CDR3 spans 14 residues. Unmatched junction bases numbered 4, after V lost 5 bases and J lost 3 bases. CDR1 and CDR2 (germline): MNHEY, SVGAGI. CDR3 protein: CASSRTGAKETQYF. In nucleotides, the CDR3 is TGTGCCAGCAGTAGGACAGGGGCTAAAGAGACCCAGTACTTC.

The rearrangement links TRBV19 to TRBJ1-6; no definite D call. CDR1 and CDR2 (germline): LNHDA, SQIVND (reference sequence). The CDR3 runs 18 residues. The V and J ends lost 5 bases and 8 bases respectively, with 25 bases between them. CDR3 loop: CASSFVVGRRTSHSPLHF. CDR3 nucleotides: TGTGCCAGTAGTTTCGTCGTAGGACGAAGGACCTCTCATTCACCCCTCCACTTT.

The chain joins TRBV28 to TRBJ2-7; tentative D call: TRBD2 (5 bases). CDR3 length: 14 residues. Trimming stripped 7 bases from V and 3 bases from J, with 16 bases between. Germline V CDR1 and CDR2: MDHEN, SYDVKM. CDR3 DNA: TGTGCCAGCACCCGTGAGGGATTGGGCTACGAGCAGTACTTC. Translated, it gives CASTREGLGYEQYF.